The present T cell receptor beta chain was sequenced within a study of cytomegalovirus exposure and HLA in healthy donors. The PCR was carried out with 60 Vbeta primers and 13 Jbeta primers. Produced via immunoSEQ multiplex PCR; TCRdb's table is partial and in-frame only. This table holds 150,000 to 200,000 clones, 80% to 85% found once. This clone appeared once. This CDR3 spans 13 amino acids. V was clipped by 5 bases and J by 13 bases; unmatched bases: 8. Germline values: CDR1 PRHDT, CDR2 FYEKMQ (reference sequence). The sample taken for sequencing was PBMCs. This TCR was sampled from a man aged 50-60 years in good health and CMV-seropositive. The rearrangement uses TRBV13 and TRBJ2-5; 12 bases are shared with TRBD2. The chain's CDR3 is CASSAGLAGFRYF. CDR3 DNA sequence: TGTGCCAGCAGCGCCGGACTAGCGGGATTCCGGTACTTC.